This T cell receptor (beta chain) was identified in a study of blood T cell repertoires in COVID-19. Background on the study: Acute-phase and convalescent COVID-19 samples originated in the United States, Italy and Spain.

In the authors' methods: Researchers report that nucleated cell counts were estimated from reference gene primer amplification. The repertoire was sequenced with immunoSEQ multiplex PCR; TCRdb's copy has only in-frame clones and lacks some. The V and J calls and clone size come from that table; D and trimming were worked out from the DNA. Here the sample spans about 300,000 clones, 75% to 95% being singletons. Across over 20 US areas, participants ranged in age from roughly 18 to 95 years. In assigning cohorts, the study relied on participant-reported clinical history. CDR3 length: 16 amino acids. In germline, CDR1 is SNHLY, CDR2 FYNNEI. V was pared by 6 bases and J by 6 bases, with 13 bases of the junction left unmatched. The count of this clone is one.

The origin of this receptor is a young woman who had recovered from COVID-19. The gene calls are TRBV2 and TRBJ2-1, with TRBD2 identical over 8 bases. Sequenced material: PBMCs or T cells enriched from blood (not recorded which). The CDR3 sequence: CASSVMSGSVLNEQFF. The CDR3 nucleotides are TGTGCCAGCAGCGTGATGAGCGGGAGCGTCCTCAATGAGCAGTTCTTC. The full variable domain, with the rest looked up from reference TRBV2 and TRBJ2-1, is EPEVTQTPSHQVTQMGQEVILRCVPISNHLYFYWYRQILGQKVEFLVSFYNNEISEKSEIFDDQFSVERPDGSNFTLKIRSTKLEDSAMYFCASSVMSGSVLNEQFFGPGTRLTVL.